This T cell receptor beta chain is from a study of T cell changes during pregnancy in multiple sclerosis. Remarks on this clone: Its ends do not fully match the called genes, so a read error is possible.

Clones were read by immunoSEQ multiplex PCR, and TCRdb kept only the in-frame ones, dropping some. The table records about 96,000 clones, about 92% of them present only once. The CDR3 sequence is 15 residues long. CDR1 LGHNA and CDR2 YNFKEQ come from the germline V gene. This sample comprised peripheral blood, obtained in the first trimester of pregnancy. The clonotype comes from a female donor with multiple sclerosis, enrolled in a pregnancy study. The chain is built from TRBV4-2 and TRBJ1-4; D remains unclear. The CDR3 sequence: CASSEEGAVNEKLFF. In DNA, the CDR3 is TGTGCCAGCAGCGAAGAGGGAGCAGTCAATGAAAAACTGTTTTTT.